A selection of T cell receptor beta chains follows, all from one sample in a study of blood T cell repertoires in COVID-19. Generated by immunoSEQ multiplex PCR, the TCRdb table keeps only in-frame clones and is missing some. The data show tens of thousands of clones, more than 80% seen once. Input material: peripheral blood. These receptors were collected from an elderly woman with acute or convalescent COVID-19. Each CDR3 is given with its conserved first and last residue. A D gene is named only where the DNA matches it firmly. Clone size is given for some rows only: seen once, a few or many times, or a class if the clone is expanded.

.	once	TRBV11-3	TRBJ2-3	CASSLEGRLVDTQYF	TGTGCCAGCAGCTTAGAAGGCCGGCTAGTAGATACGCAGTATTTT
TRBD1	.	TRBV5-5	TRBJ1-1	CASSLGQKNTEAFF	TGTGCCAGCAGCCTGGGACAGAAGAACACTGAAGCTTTCTTT
TRBD2	.	TRBV5-1	TRBJ2-1	CASSLIAGAITYNEQFF	TGCGCCAGCAGCCTTATAGCGGGAGCAATTACCTACAATGAGCAGTTCTTC
TRBD1	few	TRBV6-5	TRBJ1-5	CASSYRTGEKHF	TGTGCCAGCAGTTACCGCACAGGGGAAAAGCATTTT
TRBD1	.	TRBV10-3	TRBJ1-6	CAASRTGSSPLHF	TGTGCGGCTTCGAGGACAGGGTCTTCACCCCTCCACTTT
.	.	TRBV10-3	TRBJ2-3	CAMARGIGASTDTQYF	TGTGCCATGGCCCGGGGGATAGGTGCAAGCACAGATACGCAGTATTTT
.	.	TRBV28	TRBJ1-5	CASRNPGNNQPQHF	TGTGCCAGCAGGAATCCCGGGAACAATCAGCCCCAGCATTTT
.	.	TRBV3-1/TRBV3-2	TRBJ2-7	CASSQGYAYEQYF	TGTGCCAGCAGCCAAGGTTATGCCTACGAGCAGTACTTC
.	.	TRBV28	TRBJ2-7	CASSLSAGLSSYEQYF	TGTGCCAGCAGTTTAAGTGCAGGGCTTAGCTCCTACGAGCAGTACTTC
TRBD2	.	TRBV19	TRBJ2-5	CASTRGGLAGVETQYF	TGTGCCAGTACTCGCGGGGGACTAGCGGGAGTGGAGACCCAGTACTTC
.	.	TRBV4-1	TRBJ2-7	CASSQGHSSSYEQYF	TGCGCCAGCAGCCAAGGCCACTCGAGCTCCTACGAGCAGTACTTC
.	.	TRBV18	TRBJ1-1	CASSPSTGNTEAFF	TGTGCCAGCTCACCTTCTACAGGGAACACTGAAGCTTTCTTT
.	.	TRBV21-1	TRBJ2-5	CAYRADQETQYF	TGTGCCTACAGGGCCGACCAAGAGACCCAGTACTTC
.	.	TRBV5-1	TRBJ1-6	CASSTNFLSDSPLHF	TGCGCCAGCAGCACGAACTTCCTGTCGGATTCACCCCTCCACTTT
TRBD1	.	TRBV28	TRBJ1-2	CASRPQGGYGYTF	TGTGCCAGCAGGCCGCAGGGGGGCTATGGCTACACCTTC
.	.	TRBV9	TRBJ2-6	CASSVSPGANVLTF	TGTGCCAGCAGCGTATCTCCTGGGGCCAACGTCCTGACTTTC
TRBD1	.	TRBV6-6	TRBJ1-3	CASSYSNRGENTIYF	TGTGCCAGCAGTTACTCAAACAGGGGGGAGAACACCATATATTTT
.	.	TRBV9	TRBJ2-7	CASSVDVSSYEQYF	TGTGCCAGCAGCGTAGATGTTAGCTCCTACGAGCAGTACTTC
TRBD1	.	TRBV7-6	TRBJ2-5	CASSPRDRGETQYF	TGTGCCAGCAGCCCGAGGGACAGGGGAGAGACCCAGTACTTC
.	.	TRBV11-3	TRBJ2-3	CASSPTRSVPDTQYF	TGTGCCAGCAGCCCGACTCGGTCAGTCCCAGATACGCAGTATTTT
.	.	TRBV2	TRBJ2-2	CASSVQRSTGELFF	TGTGCCAGCAGTGTGCAGCGCTCCACCGGGGAGCTGTTTTTT
TRBD1	.	TRBV28	TRBJ1-4	CASRLDRGITNEKLFF	TGTGCCAGCAGGCTGGACAGGGGGATAACTAATGAAAAACTGTTTTTT
TRBD2	.	TRBV3-1/TRBV3-2	TRBJ2-5	CASSQSRLAGSRQETQYF	TGTGCCAGCAGCCAATCGAGACTAGCGGGGTCTAGGCAAGAGACCCAGTACTTC
TRBD1	.	TRBV7-9	TRBJ1-3	CASSFRGQGNTIYF	TGTGCCAGCAGCTTCAGGGGGCAGGGAAACACCATATATTTT
.	.	TRBV2	TRBJ2-7	CASSVYEQYF	TGTGCCAGCAGCGTCTACGAGCAGTACTTC
TRBD2	.	TRBV27	TRBJ2-3	CASSFKTSGRQGTQYF	TGTGCCAGCAGTTTTAAGACTAGCGGGAGGCAAGGCACGCAGTATTTT
TRBD1	.	TRBV28	TRBJ1-3	CASSPADRSGNTIYF	TGTGCCAGCAGCCCCGCGGACAGGAGTGGAAACACCATATATTTT
.	.	TRBV7-9	TRBJ2-5	CASSFGERETQYF	TGTGCCAGCAGCTTTGGGGAGCGAGAGACCCAGTACTTC
TRBD2	.	TRBV19	TRBJ2-2	CASIRLAGDTGELFF	TGTGCCAGTATTAGACTAGCGGGAGACACCGGGGAGCTGTTTTTT
.	.	TRBV30	TRBJ1-3	CAWSLLGNTIYF	TGTGCCTGGAGTTTACTGGGAAACACCATATATTTT
.	.	TRBV7-2	TRBJ2-4	CASSRYSNIQYF	TGTGCCAGCAGCCGCTACTCGAACATTCAGTACTTC
TRBD1	.	TRBV30	TRBJ1-6	CAWRRDSFRSPLHF	TGTGCCTGGAGGAGGGACAGTTTTAGGTCACCCCTCCACTTT
.	.	TRBV7-8	TRBJ1-1	CASSLGYSRNTEAFF	TGTGCCAGCAGCTTAGGATATAGTAGGAACACTGAAGCTTTCTTT
TRBD1	once	TRBV19	TRBJ2-3	CASSTGDAQYF	TGTGCCAGTAGCACAGGGGATGCGCAGTATTTT